The 20 T cell receptor beta chains below all came from one sample that was sequenced in a study of blood T cell repertoires in COVID-19. Here immunoSEQ multiplex PCR was the method, and the copy in TCRdb shows in-frame clones only, minus some. The profile covers about 160,000 clones, with approximately 80% appearing a single time and around 5.9% taken by the ten largest. The material sequenced was PBMCs or T cells enriched from blood (not recorded which). These receptors originate from a middle-aged man who had recovered from COVID-19.

This clone was detected only a few times. The V call is TRBV6-5, the J call TRBJ1-3; perhaps TRBD1 as D (5 bases). Germline V gene data show CDR1 as MNHEY and CDR2 as SVGAGI. The CDR3 length is 15 residues. V lost 4 bases and J lost 0, with 10 bases in between. As DNA, the CDR3 is TGTGCCAGCAGTTCCCCGACAGCCTCTGGAAACACCATATATTTT. Amino acids: CASSSPTASGNTIYF.

The rearrangement uses TRBV5-1 and TRBJ1-1, with D unclear. This CDR3 comprises 15 residues. Germline-derived CDR1 and CDR2 are SGHRS and YFSETQ. Trimming removed 4 bases from V and 4 bases from J, with 17 bases in between. The CDR3 is CASSREGGWSTEAFF. DNA of the CDR3: TGCGCCAGCAGCCGGGAGGGAGGCTGGTCCACTGAAGCTTTCTTT.

This clone was observed a few times. The rearrangement uses TRBV7-2 and TRBJ1-5; D is unresolved. Looked up from germline, CDR1 is SGHTA and CDR2 is FQGNSA. V was trimmed by 2 bases and J by 1 base, leaving 9 bases between them. CDR3 size: 15 residues. CDR3 in DNA: TGTGCCAGCAGCTTATACTCGACAAGCAATCAGCCCCAGCATTTT. Its protein is CASSLYSTSNQPQHF.

This chain connects TRBV7-9 to TRBJ2-1, with 15 positions matching TRBD2. The CDR3 loop spans 17 amino acids. Unmatched junction bases numbered 3, after V lost 0 bases and J lost 6 bases. The germline V gene encodes CDR1 SEHNR and CDR2 FQNEAQ (reference sequence). DNA for the CDR3: TGTGCCAGCAGCTTAGCCCGGGGACTAGCGGGGGGCAATGAGCAGTTCTTC. This translates into CASSLARGLAGGNEQFF.

The V call is TRBV10-3, the J call TRBJ1-4, with D maybe TRBD1 (6 bases). V lost 4 bases and J lost 6, with 12 bases in between. Per germline, CDR1 ENHRY and CDR2 SYGVKD. This CDR3 contains 14 residues. The CDR3 loop is CAISAGTQDEKLFF. In DNA, the CDR3 is TGTGCCATCAGTGCCGGGACACAAGATGAAAAACTGTTTTTT.

The chain links TRBV11-1 to TRBJ2-7; TRBD1 aligns across 10 bases. CDR1 SGHAT and CDR2 FQDESV come from the germline V gene (reference sequence). V lost 1 base, J lost 2 bases, and 2 bases stayed unmatched. The CDR3 contains 15 residues. CDR3 bases: TGTGCCAGCAGCTTAGAGACAGGGGGCGCCTACGAGCAGTACGTC. Its protein is CASSLETGGAYEQYV.

This clone was found a few times. V gene TRBV11-2 combines with J gene TRBJ1-2; 11 bases match TRBD1. From germline, CDR1 is SGHAT and CDR2 FQNNGV. This CDR3 spans 13 amino acids. With V trimmed by 5 bases and J by 8 bases, 4 bases remained unmatched. The CDR3 DNA reads as TGTGCCAGCAGCCGCGGACAGGGGGCAGGCTACACCTTC. It encodes CASSRGQGAGYTF.

This chain joins TRBV5-4 and TRBJ1-4; D might be TRBD1 (6 bases). V dropped 3 bases and J dropped 6 bases, with 12 bases sitting between them. This CDR3 has 14 amino acids. Germline lookup yields CDR1 SGHNT and CDR2 YYREEE (reference sequence). DNA for the CDR3: TGTGCCAGCAGCTCCCAGGGGATTGATGAAAAACTGTTTTTT. As protein: CASSSQGIDEKLFF.

The chain combines TRBV11-2 with TRBJ1-6, with TRBD1 matching 8 bases. CDR1 and CDR2 (germline): SGHAT, FQNNGV. The junction had 2 bases not matched to a gene; V was cut back by 3 bases and J by 7 bases. The CDR3 length is 14 residues. The CDR3 here is CASSLDRVNSPLHF. In DNA, the CDR3 is TGTGCCAGCAGCTTGGACAGGGTGAATTCACCCCTCCACTTT. The full variable domain, rest sourced from reference TRBV11-2 and TRBJ1-6, is EAGVAQSPRYKIIEKRQSVAFWCNPISGHATLYWYQQILGQGPKLLIQFQNNGVVDDSQLPKDRFSAERLKGVDSTLKIQPAKLEDSAVYLCASSLDRVNSPLHFGNGTRLTVT.

The chain is built from TRBV7-3 and TRBJ1-4, with D tentatively TRBD1 (6 bases). The V gene's germline CDR1 is SGHTA and CDR2 FQGTGA. Trimming shortened V by 4 bases and J by 0 bases, and 9 bases separated the two germline ends. The CDR3 spans 15 residues. This CDR3 reads CASSSYRATNEKLFF. The DNA for the CDR3 is TGTGCCAGCAGCTCGTACAGGGCAACTAATGAAAAACTGTTTTTT. The full variable domain, in which reference TRBV7-3 and TRBJ1-4 provide the parts outside the CDR3, is GAGVSQTPSNKVTEKGKYVELRCDPISGHTALYWYRQSLGQGPEFLIYFQGTGAADDSGLPNDRFFAVRPEGSVSTLKIQRTERGDSAVYLCASSSYRATNEKLFFGSGTQLSVL.

This sequence joins TRBV3-1 (or the pseudogene TRBV3-2) and TRBJ2-4; a possible D gene is TRBD2 (7 bases). Germline V gene lookup returns CDR1 LGHDT and CDR2 YNNKEL (reference sequence). V shed 4 bases and J shed 6 bases, with 25 bases lying between them. The CDR3 is made up of 18 amino acids. CDR3 in amino acids: CASSREGYGGLGVNIQYF. For the CDR3, the DNA is TGTGCCAGCAGCCGGGAGGGATACGGGGGGCTTGGGGTAAACATTCAGTACTTC.

This chain connects TRBV4-2 to TRBJ2-2, with 10 bases matching TRBD2. Trimming at V came to 0 bases and at J to 5 bases, leaving 15 bases not matched to a gene. The CDR3 is 20 residues long. Germline-derived CDR1 and CDR2 are LGHNA and YNFKEQ. The CDR3 loop is CASSQDSLAGALGKTGELFF. CDR3 nucleotides: TGTGCCAGCAGCCAAGATTCGCTAGCGGGGGCCCTGGGGAAAACCGGGGAGCTGTTTTTT.

V and J are TRBV27 and TRBJ2-3, with D perhaps TRBD2 (5 bases). The CDR3 runs 12 residues. The germline gives CDR1 MNHEY, CDR2 SMNVEV (reference sequence). Trimming removed 6 bases from V and 9 bases from J, with 13 bases in between. This CDR3 is CASRQNSGTQYF. The CDR3 DNA reads as TGTGCCAGCAGACAAAACTCGGGGACGCAGTATTTT.

DNA of the CDR3: TGTGCCAGCAGGGAGGGGTCCACTGAAGCTTTCTTT. Translated: CASREGSTEAFF. The chain couples TRBV25-1 to TRBJ1-1; perhaps TRBD1 as D (5 bases). Trimming pared 6 bases from V and 4 bases from J, leaving 9 bases between. From germline, CDR1 is MGHDK and CDR2 SYGVNS. The CDR3 extends over 12 amino acids. The whole variable domain, remainder taken from reference TRBV25-1 and TRBJ1-1, is EADIYQTPRYLVIGTGKKITLECSQTMGHDKMYWYQQDPGMELHLIHYSYGVNSTEKGDLSSESTVSRIRTEHFPLTLESARPSHTSQYLCASREGSTEAFFGQGTRLTVV.

The V call is TRBV9, the J call TRBJ1-1; 12 bases agree with TRBD1. With V trimmed by 7 bases and J by 7 bases, 14 bases remained unmatched. Germline CDR1 SGDLS, CDR2 YYNGEE. CDR3 length: 16 residues. The CDR3 DNA reads as TGTGCCAGCGCTTCGGGACAGGGGGCCAGAAGAGGTGAAGCTTTCTTT. It is translated as CASASGQGARRGEAFF.

V is TRBV18 and J is TRBJ1-2; 8 positions match TRBD1. Germline CDR1 is KGHSH and CDR2 is LQKENI. Losses at the gene ends were 3 bases for V and 6 bases for J; bases not matched to a gene: 9. This CDR3 spans 15 amino acids. CDR3: CASSPAPGGGDGYTF. DNA for the CDR3: TGTGCCAGCTCACCCGCCCCAGGGGGCGGTGATGGCTACACCTTC.

This clone has a single count. V gene TRBV3-1 (or the pseudogene TRBV3-2) combines with J gene TRBJ2-4, with 9 nucleotides matching TRBD2. The V gene end was trimmed by 0 bases and the J gene end by 10 bases; junction bases not matched to a gene: 4. CDR1 and CDR2 (germline): LGHDT, YNNKEL (reference sequence). The CDR3 sequence is 14 residues long. The DNA of the CDR3 is TGTGCCAGCAGCCAAGAGGGGACTAGCAAAATTCAGTACTTC. As protein: CASSQEGTSKIQYF.

The rearrangement joins TRBV6-5 to TRBJ2-5; maybe TRBD2 (6 bases). CDR3 length: 16 residues. The V gene lost 0 bases and the J gene lost 2 bases, with 13 bases spanning the gap. Germline CDR1 MNHEY, CDR2 SVGAGI. The chain's CDR3 is CASSYSWSAGQETQYF. As DNA, the CDR3 is TGTGCCAGCAGTTACTCTTGGAGCGCGGGGCAAGAGACCCAGTACTTC.

The chain carries TRBV5-1 and TRBJ2-1; 8 positions match TRBD2. The germline V gene has CDR1 SGHRS and CDR2 YFSETQ. V lost 0 bases, J lost 9 bases, and 5 bases stayed unmatched. The CDR3 spans 14 residues. The CDR3 spells CASSLGGLASEQFF. The CDR3 DNA is TGCGCCAGCAGCTTGGGTGGACTAGCAAGTGAGCAGTTCTTC.

The chain has TRBV11-2 and TRBJ2-5; 9 bases match TRBD1. CDR3 length: 15 amino acids. Germline V CDR1 and CDR2: SGHAT, FQNNGV. V dropped 5 bases and J dropped 3; count of bases not matched to a gene: 7. The CDR3 loop is CASSARTGAKETQYF. In DNA, the CDR3 is TGTGCCAGCAGCGCCAGGACAGGGGCTAAAGAGACCCAGTACTTC.